This TCR beta chain was profiled in a study of tumor and adjacent non-tumor tissue in lung cancer. The germline CDR1 and CDR2 sequences are SGHRS and YFSETQ. The CDR3 totals 14 residues. No cell sorting was done before RNA was extracted from the tissue. Distant lung tissue was collected more than 3 cm away from the tumor edge. A modified ARM-PCR protocol with three rounds of nested PCR amplified TCRbeta. TCRdb redid the calling of the multiplex PCR reads with MiXCR, one entry per CDR3 protein. The top ten hold 40% of the sample, which has tens of thousands of distinct CDR3 sequences, about 80% seen once. Turning to this clonotype: This may be a read error: a much more frequent sequence differs by one nucleotide.

Input material: distant non-tumor lung tissue. This sequence originates from a man between 65 and 85 years old with non-small cell lung cancer. V and J are TRBV5-1 and TRBJ1-1; D is unclear. This chain's CDR3 is CARSLETVYTEAFF. CDR3 coding DNA: TGCGCCAGAAGCTTGGAGACGGTATACACTGAAGCTTTCTTT. Based on the CDR3 plus reference TRBV5-1 and TRBJ1-1, the full variable domain is KAGVTQTPRYLIKTRGQQVTLSCSPISGHRSVSWYQQTPGQGLQFLFEYFSETQRNKGNFPGRFSGRQFSNSRSEMNVSTLELGDSALYLCARSLETVYTEAFFGQGTRLTVV.